The present entry profiles one T cell receptor (beta chain) with its context. Trimming took 8 bases from V and 0 from J; bases not matched to a gene: 15. The CDR3 is 18 amino acids. Germline assignment: CDR1 SGHAT and CDR2 FQNNGV. This specimen comes from a study of blood T cells in healthy people across ages. Sample-barcoded 5' priming and a J-beta primer mix drove a second PCR of about 6 to 12 cycles. TCRdb re-analysed the 5' RACE reads in MiXCR, keeping a single row per CDR3 protein. Of roughly 930,000 distinct CDR3 sequences listed, 48% are singletons. The chain has TRBV11-2 and TRBJ2-1; 8 bases map to TRBD2. The specimen was blood. This receptor was taken from a man aged 30 to 45 in good health. This CDR3 is CASGARLAGRSSYNEQFF. The CDR3 bases are TGTGCCAGCGGGGCCCGGCTAGCGGGCCGGAGCTCCTACAATGAGCAGTTCTTC.